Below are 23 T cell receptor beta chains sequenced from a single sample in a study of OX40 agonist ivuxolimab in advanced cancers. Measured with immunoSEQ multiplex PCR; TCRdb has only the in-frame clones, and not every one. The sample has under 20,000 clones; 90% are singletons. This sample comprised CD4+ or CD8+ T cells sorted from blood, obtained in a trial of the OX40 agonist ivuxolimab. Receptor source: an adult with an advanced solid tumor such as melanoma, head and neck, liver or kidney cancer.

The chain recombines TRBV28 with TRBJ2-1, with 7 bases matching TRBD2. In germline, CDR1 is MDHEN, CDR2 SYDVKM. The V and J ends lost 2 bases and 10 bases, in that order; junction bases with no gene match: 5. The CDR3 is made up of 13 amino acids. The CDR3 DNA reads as TGTGCCAGCAGTTTAGTCCTAGCGGCCGAGCAGTTCTTC. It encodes CASSLVLAAEQFF.

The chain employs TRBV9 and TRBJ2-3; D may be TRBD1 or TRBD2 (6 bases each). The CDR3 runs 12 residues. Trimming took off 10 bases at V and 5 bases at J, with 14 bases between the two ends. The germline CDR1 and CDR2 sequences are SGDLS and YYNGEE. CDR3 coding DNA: TGTGCCTCAGGGGAGGTTGGAGATACGCAGTATTTT. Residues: CASGEVGDTQYF.

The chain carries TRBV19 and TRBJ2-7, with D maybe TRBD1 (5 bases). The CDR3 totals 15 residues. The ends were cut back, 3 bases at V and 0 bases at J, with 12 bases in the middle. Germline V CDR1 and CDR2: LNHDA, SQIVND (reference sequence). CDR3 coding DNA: TGTGCCAGTAGTATTGGCAGGGCAACCTCCTACGAGCAGTACTTC. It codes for CASSIGRATSYEQYF.

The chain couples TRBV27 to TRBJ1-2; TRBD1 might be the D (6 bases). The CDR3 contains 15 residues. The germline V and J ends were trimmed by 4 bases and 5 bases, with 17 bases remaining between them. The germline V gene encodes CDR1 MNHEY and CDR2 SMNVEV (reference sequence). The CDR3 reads CASSYEGGRSYGYTF. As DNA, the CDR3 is TGTGCCAGCAGTTACGAAGGGGGAAGATCTTATGGCTACACCTTC.

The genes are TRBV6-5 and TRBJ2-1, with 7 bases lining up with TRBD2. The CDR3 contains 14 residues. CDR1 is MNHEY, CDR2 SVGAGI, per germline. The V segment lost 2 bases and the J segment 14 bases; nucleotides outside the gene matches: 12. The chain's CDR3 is CASSYTRSAGVEFF. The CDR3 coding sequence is TGTGCCAGCAGTTACACTAGGTCCGCGGGAGTCGAGTTCTTC.

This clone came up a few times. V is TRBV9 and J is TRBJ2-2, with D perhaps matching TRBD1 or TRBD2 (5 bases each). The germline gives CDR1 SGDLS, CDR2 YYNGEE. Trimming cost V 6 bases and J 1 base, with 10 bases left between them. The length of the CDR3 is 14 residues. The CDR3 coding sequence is TGTGCCAGCACGGGACGGATGAACACCGGGGAGCTGTTTTTT. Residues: CASTGRMNTGELFF. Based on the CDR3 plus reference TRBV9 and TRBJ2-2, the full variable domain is DSGVTQTPKHLITATGQRVTLRCSPRSGDLSVYWYQQSLDQGLQFLIQYYNGEERAKGNILERFSAQQFPDLHSELNLSSLELGDSALYFCASTGRMNTGELFFGEGSRLTVL.

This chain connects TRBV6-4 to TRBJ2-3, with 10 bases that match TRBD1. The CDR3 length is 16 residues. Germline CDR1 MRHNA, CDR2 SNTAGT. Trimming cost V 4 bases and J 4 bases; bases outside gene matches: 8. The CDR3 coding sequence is TGTGCCAGCAGTGCCACGGACAGGGGGAGGGCAGATACGCAGTATTTT. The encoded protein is CASSATDRGRADTQYF.

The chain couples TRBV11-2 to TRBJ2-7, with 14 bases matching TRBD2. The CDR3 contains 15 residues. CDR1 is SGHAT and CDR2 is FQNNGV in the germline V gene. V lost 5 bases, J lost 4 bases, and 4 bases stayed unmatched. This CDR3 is CASSPGTSGRYEQYF. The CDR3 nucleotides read TGTGCCAGCAGCCCCGGGACTAGCGGGAGATACGAGCAGTACTTC. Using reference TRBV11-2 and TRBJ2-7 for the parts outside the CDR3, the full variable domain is EAGVAQSPRYKIIEKRQSVAFWCNPISGHATLYWYQQILGQGPKLLIQFQNNGVVDDSQLPKDRFSAERLKGVDSTLKIQPAKLEDSAVYLCASSPGTSGRYEQYFGPGTRLTVT.

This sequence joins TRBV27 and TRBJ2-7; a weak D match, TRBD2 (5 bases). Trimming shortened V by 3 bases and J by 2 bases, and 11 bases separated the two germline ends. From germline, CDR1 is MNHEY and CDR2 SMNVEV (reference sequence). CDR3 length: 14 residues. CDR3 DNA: TGTGCCAGCAGTTTGGGCGGGCCCGCCTACGAGCAGTACTTC. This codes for CASSLGGPAYEQYF.

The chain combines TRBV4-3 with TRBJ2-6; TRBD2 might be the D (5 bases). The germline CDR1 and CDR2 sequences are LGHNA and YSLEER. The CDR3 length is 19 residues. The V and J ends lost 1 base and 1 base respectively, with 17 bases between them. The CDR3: CASSQVMSGIGSGANVLTF. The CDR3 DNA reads TGCGCCAGCAGCCAAGTAATGTCCGGGATTGGGTCTGGGGCCAACGTCCTGACTTTC.

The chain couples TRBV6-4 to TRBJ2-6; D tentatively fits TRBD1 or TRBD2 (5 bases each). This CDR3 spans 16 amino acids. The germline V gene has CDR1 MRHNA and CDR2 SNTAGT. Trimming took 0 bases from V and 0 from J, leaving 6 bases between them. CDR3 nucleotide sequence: TGTGCCAGCAGTGACTCTGGGGGCTCTGGGGCCAACGTCCTGACTTTC. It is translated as CASSDSGGSGANVLTF.

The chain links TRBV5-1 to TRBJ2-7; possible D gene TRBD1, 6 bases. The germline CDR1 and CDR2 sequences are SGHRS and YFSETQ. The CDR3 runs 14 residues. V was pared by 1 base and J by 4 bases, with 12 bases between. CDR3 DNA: TGCGCCAGCAGCTTGAGCTGGGGGCAATACGAGCAGTACTTC. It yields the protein CASSLSWGQYEQYF.

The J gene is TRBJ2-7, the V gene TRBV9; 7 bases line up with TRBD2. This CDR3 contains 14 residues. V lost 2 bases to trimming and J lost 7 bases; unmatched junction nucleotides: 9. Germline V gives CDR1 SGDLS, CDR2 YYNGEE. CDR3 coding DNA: TGTGCCAGCAGCGTGAGCGGGACTTACGAAGAGCAGTACTTC. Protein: CASSVSGTYEEQYF. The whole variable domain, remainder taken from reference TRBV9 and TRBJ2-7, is DSGVTQTPKHLITATGQRVTLRCSPRSGDLSVYWYQQSLDQGLQFLIQYYNGEERAKGNILERFSAQQFPDLHSELNLSSLELGDSALYFCASSVSGTYEEQYFGPGTRLTVT.

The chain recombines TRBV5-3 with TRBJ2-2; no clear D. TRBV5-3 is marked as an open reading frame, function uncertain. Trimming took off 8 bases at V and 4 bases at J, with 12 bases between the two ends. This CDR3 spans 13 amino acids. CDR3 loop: CASSHMGTGELFF. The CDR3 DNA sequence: TGTGCCAGCAGCCATATGGGCACCGGGGAGCTGTTTTTT.

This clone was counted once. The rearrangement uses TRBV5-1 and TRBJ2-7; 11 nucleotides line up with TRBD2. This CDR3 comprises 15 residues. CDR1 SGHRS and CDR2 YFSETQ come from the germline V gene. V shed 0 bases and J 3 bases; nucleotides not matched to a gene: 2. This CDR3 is CASSLVLAGVYEQYF. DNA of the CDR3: TGCGCCAGCAGCTTGGTACTAGCGGGAGTCTACGAGCAGTACTTC.

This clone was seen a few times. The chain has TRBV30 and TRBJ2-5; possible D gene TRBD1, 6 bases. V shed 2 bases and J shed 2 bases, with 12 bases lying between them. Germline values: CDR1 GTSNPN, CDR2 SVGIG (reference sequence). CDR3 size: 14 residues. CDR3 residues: CAWSYGTSQETQYF. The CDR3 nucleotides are TGTGCCTGGAGTTATGGGACAAGTCAAGAGACCCAGTACTTC.

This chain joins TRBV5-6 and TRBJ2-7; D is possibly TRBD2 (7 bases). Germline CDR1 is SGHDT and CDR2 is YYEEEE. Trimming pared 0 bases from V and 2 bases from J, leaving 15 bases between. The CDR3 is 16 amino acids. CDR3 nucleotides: TGTGCCAGCAGCTTGGAACAGGGAGGGCTACCCTACGAGCAGTACTTC. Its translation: CASSLEQGGLPYEQYF.

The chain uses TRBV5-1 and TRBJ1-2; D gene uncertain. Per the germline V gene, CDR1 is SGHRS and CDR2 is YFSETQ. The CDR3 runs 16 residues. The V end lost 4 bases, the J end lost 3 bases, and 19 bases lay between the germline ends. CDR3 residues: CASSLGVLSQDYGYTF. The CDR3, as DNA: TGCGCCAGCAGCCTTGGAGTTCTATCCCAGGACTATGGCTACACCTTC.

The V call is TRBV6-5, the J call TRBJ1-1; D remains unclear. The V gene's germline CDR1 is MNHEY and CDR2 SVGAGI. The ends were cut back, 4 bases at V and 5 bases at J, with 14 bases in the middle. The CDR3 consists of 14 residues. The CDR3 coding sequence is TGTGCCAGCAGTTTTGGGGTGGCTGGAACTGAAGCTTTCTTT. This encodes CASSFGVAGTEAFF.

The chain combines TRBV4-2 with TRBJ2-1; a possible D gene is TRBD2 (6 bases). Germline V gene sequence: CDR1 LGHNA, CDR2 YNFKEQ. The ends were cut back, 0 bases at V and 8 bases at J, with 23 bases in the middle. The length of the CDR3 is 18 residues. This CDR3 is CASSQEGELPGLHDEQFF. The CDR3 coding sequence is TGTGCCAGCAGCCAAGAGGGTGAACTTCCGGGACTCCACGATGAGCAGTTCTTC.

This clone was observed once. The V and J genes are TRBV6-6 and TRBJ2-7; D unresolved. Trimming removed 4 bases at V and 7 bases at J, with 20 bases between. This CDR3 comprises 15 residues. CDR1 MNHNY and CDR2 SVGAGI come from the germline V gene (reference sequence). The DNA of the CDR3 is TGTGCCAGCAGTTTCTCTCTGCAAATAGGGTCAGAGCAGTACTTC. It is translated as CASSFSLQIGSEQYF.

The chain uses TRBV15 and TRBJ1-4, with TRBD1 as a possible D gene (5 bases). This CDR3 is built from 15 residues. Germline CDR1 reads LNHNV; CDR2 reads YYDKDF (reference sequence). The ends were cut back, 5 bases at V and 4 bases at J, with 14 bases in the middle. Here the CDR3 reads CATSVGTGDNEKLFF. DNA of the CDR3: TGTGCCACCAGCGTGGGGACCGGTGATAATGAAAAACTGTTTTTT.

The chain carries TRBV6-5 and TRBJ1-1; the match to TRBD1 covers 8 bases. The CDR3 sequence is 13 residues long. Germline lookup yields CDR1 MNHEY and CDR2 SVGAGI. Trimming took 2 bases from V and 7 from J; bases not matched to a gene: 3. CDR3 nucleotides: TGTGCCAGCAGTTACGTACAGGGGGATGAAGCTTTCTTT. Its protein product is CASSYVQGDEAFF.